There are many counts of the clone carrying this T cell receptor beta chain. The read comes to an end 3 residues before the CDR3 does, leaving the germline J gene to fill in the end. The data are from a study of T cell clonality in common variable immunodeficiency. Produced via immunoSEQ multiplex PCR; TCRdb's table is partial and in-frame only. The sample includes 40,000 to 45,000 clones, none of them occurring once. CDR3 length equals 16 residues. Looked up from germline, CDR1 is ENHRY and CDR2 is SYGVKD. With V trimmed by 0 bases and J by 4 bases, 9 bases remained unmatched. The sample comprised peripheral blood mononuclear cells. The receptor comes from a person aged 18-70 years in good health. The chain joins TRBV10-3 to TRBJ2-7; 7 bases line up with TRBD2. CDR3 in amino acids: CAISESSRGSSYEQYF. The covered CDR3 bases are TGTGCCATCAGTGAGTCTTCCCGCGGGAGCTCATACGAG.